At least ten counts were recorded for the clone carrying this TCR beta chain. The data derive from a study of early T cells in non-severe SARS-CoV-2 infection. TCRdb ran MiXCR on the 5' RACE reads and lists one entry per CDR3 protein. The sample holds approximately 20,000 distinct CDR3 sequences; 4.5% are singletons and the top ten take more than 7%. Per germline, CDR1 LNHDA and CDR2 SQIVND (reference sequence). The CDR3 sequence is 16 residues long. Trimming pared 3 bases from V and 1 base from J, leaving 14 bases between. The clonotype was recovered from an adult who was a healthcare worker with PCR-confirmed SARS-CoV-2 infection or an uninfected control (not recorded which). J is TRBJ2-3 and V is TRBV19; D might be TRBD1 or TRBD2, each matching 5 bases. The sample was whole blood. CDR3 coding DNA: TGTGCCAGTAGTATGGCCGGGGCCTTTGGCACAGATACGCAGTATTTT. Its translation is CASSMAGAFGTDTQYF.